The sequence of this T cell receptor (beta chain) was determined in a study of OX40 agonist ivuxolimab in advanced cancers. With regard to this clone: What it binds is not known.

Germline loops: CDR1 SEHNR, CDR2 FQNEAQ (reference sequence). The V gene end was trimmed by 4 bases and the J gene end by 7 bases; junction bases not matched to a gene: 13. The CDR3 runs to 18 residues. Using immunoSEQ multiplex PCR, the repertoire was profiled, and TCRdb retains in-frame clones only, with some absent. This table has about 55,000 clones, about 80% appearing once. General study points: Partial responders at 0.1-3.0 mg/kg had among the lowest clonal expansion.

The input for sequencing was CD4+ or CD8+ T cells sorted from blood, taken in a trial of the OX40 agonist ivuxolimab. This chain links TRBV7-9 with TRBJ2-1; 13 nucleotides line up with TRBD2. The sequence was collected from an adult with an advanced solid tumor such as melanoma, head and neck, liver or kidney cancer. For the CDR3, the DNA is TGTGCCAGCAGCTCAGGCGCACGTTGGACTAGCGGGAGAAATGAGCAGTTCTTC. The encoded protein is CASSSGARWTSGRNEQFF.